This TCR beta chain was observed in a study of blood T cell repertoires in COVID-19 (dated by TCRdb to about 2020). General notes on the study: Samples from collaborators originated in the United States, Italy and Spain and spanned both the acute and convalescent phases of COVID-19. The prospective study material was composed of cDNA or gDNA derived from T cells, B-cell-depleted T cells, or PBMCs. Subjects who had been exposed to COVID-19, were actively infected with it, or had recovered from it provided the deeply sampled blood TCRbeta repertoires that made up the dataset. The repertoires were made available in a free public database intended to serve as a resource for research on the immune response to SARS-CoV-2. Samples came from the ongoing ImmuneRACE study (first 160 participants) plus 1,254 subjects from 6 global collaborators. The sample metadata nearly always contained a de-identified subject ID, COVID-19 status, age in years and sex. Where HLA class I and class II types were available, the types were taken from metadata supplied by the sample provider, not from assay-based typing. General findings and caveats noted by the study authors: The amount of clinical and demographic metadata varied by source and participant and was provided uncurated.

Note on this clone: Its binding antigen is unknown. No much larger clonotype is one base removed from it; base qualities were not supplied.

In the prospective study, participants were roughly 18 to 100 years old, resided in about two dozen geographic areas of the United States, and were enrolled through a virtual design. Cohort assignment in the prospective study relied on participant-reported clinical history from a screening survey and a study questionnaire. Recovered participants in ImmuneRACE Cohort 3 were defined by two consecutive negative NP/OP PCR tests, clearance by a healthcare professional, or resolution of symptoms. In the prospective study, whole blood, serum and a nasopharyngeal or oropharyngeal swab were collected from each participant by mobile phlebotomists. Participants in the prospective study had the option to provide additional blood draws and questionnaires over a roughly 2-month period. Before DNA extraction, blood samples from the prospective study were shipped at room temperature or frozen. TCRbeta CDR3 regions were amplified from genomic DNA using the immunoSEQ Assay, a bias-controlled multiplex PCR. The study's processing was this. The number of nucleated cells in each sample was estimated from the amplification of reference gene primers within the assay. To quantify the absolute abundance of each unique TCRbeta CDR3 rearrangement, sequence reads were collapsed and filtered. For each sample, productive Simpson clonality was calculated by taking the square root of Simpson's diversity index across productive rearrangements. TCRdb carries this immuneACCESS record with in-frame sequences only. Its versions omit some clonotypes, under half of them owing to an unresolved V gene in the studies checked, with the rest unexplained. The DNA was the basis for D and trimming; V, J and clone size are from that table. The sample data list a few hundred thousand clones, and 70% to 90% of these were observed just once. Of the sample, less than 1.5% is held by the ten largest clones.

Material for sequencing was PBMCs or T cells enriched from blood (not recorded which). This TCR derives from a woman aged 18 to 35 who had recovered from COVID-19.

The CDR3 corresponds to CASIAGRRRLTNTEAFF. The nucleotides read TGTGCCAGCATCGCGGGTCGAAGGAGACTTACGAACACTGAAGCTTTCTTT. This chain is built from TRBV28 and TRBJ1-1; there is no confident call for the D gene. The CDR3, from cysteine to phenylalanine, totals 17 residues. Only the CDR3 DNA is retained, 51 bases long and in frame from the first base. CDR1 and CDR2 are drawn from the germline V gene: MDHEN, SYDVKM. V loses 7 bases of germline sequence and J loses 1 base, and the interval between the two ends is 22 bases.